Listed below are T cell receptor beta chains from one sample, sequenced in a study of T cell repertoires in cytomegalovirus infection. TCRdb analysed the reads with MiXCR anew, one entry per CDR3 protein. The sample contains 150,000 to 200,000 distinct CDR3 sequences, 13% to 15% of which appear only once. Sequenced input: PBMCs. The receptors were sampled from a human donor in good health (CMV status not recorded). Some clones in this sample may be carry-over from other donors' samples. CDR3s include the opening cysteine and the closing phenylalanine or tryptophan. The order of the fields is J gene, D gene, V gene, clone size, CDR3 protein, CDR3 DNA. The D gene is left open where the match is weak. Clone sizes are given selectively: once, few, many, or a class where the clone is expanded.

TRBJ1-1,.,TRBV6-2/TRBV6-3,few,CASSYWNTEAFF,TGTGCCAGCAGTTATTGGAACACTGAAGCTTTCTTT
TRBJ2-2,.,TRBV24-1,many,CATSDGTVTGELFF,TGTGCCACCAGTGATGGAACTGTCACCGGGGAGCTGTTTTTT
TRBJ2-2,TRBD1,TRBV6-2/TRBV6-3,.,CASRRDRGNTGELFF,TGTGCCAGCAGAAGAGACAGGGGAAACACCGGGGAGCTGTTTTTT
TRBJ1-2,.,TRBV11-2,.,CASSSGGRPNYGYTF,TGTGCCAGCAGCTCCGGGGGGCGGCCCAACTATGGCTACACCTTC
TRBJ2-5,.,TRBV5-1,many,CASSLEGGQETQYF,TGCGCCAGCAGCTTGGAGGGGGGACAAGAGACCCAGTACTTC
TRBJ1-1,.,TRBV7-2,many,CASSLAPPRAFF,TGTGCCAGCAGCCTAGCCCCCCCCCGAGCTTTCTTT
TRBJ1-5,.,TRBV25-1,.,CASSEAGTSNQPQHF,TGTGCCAGCAGTGAAGCAGGGACCAGCAATCAGCCCCAGCATTTT
TRBJ1-5,TRBD1,TRBV15,few,CATSRAQGEFNQPQHF,TGTGCCACCAGCAGAGCACAGGGGGAGTTCAATCAGCCCCAGCATTTT
TRBJ2-2,TRBD1,TRBV7-2,many,CASRSGTGSTGELFF,TGTGCCAGCAGATCCGGGACAGGATCCACCGGGGAGCTGTTTTTT
TRBJ2-2,TRBD1,TRBV7-3,.,CASTRGQGGRAGELFF,TGTGCCAGCACCCGAGGACAGGGTGGTAGGGCCGGGGAGCTGTTTTTT